This T cell receptor (beta chain) stems from a study of tumor and adjacent non-tumor tissue in lung cancer. Overall study context: There were around 11 adenocarcinoma, a couple of squamous cell carcinoma and 1 small cell lung cancer cases.

RNA was extracted from bulk tissue without any cell sorting. A note on this clonotype: Mismatch with germline at one junction end may stem from a read error.

CDR1 is SGHAT and CDR2 is FQNNGV in the germline V gene. The CDR3 length is 12 residues. The library came from three nested PCR rounds adapted from ARM-PCR protocols. TCRdb reprocessed the multiplex PCR reads with MiXCR, giving one entry per CDR3 protein. This sample has more than 85,000 distinct CDR3 sequences; 61% occur once, and the top ten carry roughly 14%. The chain joins TRBV11-2 to TRBJ2-2, with D perhaps TRBD1 (5 bases). The specimen was lung tumor tissue. The TCR originated in a man between 65 and 79 years old with non-small cell lung cancer. In DNA form, the CDR3 reads TGTGCCGGCAGTCAGGGTCACGGGGAGCTGTTTTTT. It specifies CAGSQGHGELFF.